Below, 6 T cell receptor beta chains from the same sample are listed, as sequenced in a study of response to subunit inactivated influenza vaccine. Using its own MiXCR run on the RT-PCR reads, TCRdb lists one record per CDR3 protein. The sample shows about 570,000 distinct CDR3 sequences, approximately 10% of them seen only once. Sequences were derived from PBMCs from blood, sampled on the day of vaccination. The receptors shown here come from a man in his fifties who received an inactivated influenza vaccine.

This sequence joins TRBV18 and TRBJ1-4; 7 bases line up with TRBD1. With 3 bases clipped from V and 8 bases from J, the junction kept 9 bases outside the gene matches. The CDR3 is 15 residues long. Germline V gene data show CDR1 as KGHSH and CDR2 as LQKENI. CDR3 bases: TGTGCCAGCTCACCGTACGAGGGGGCTCAGGAAAAACTGTTTTTT. It specifies CASSPYEGAQEKLFF.

This clonotype turned up a few times. The CDR3 here is CAISESLGGHGANVLTF. The CDR3 nucleotides read TGTGCCATCAGTGAGTCCTTAGGGGGCCATGGGGCCAACGTCCTGACTTTC. V usage is TRBV10-3 and J usage is TRBJ2-6; TRBD1 agrees at 7 bases. CDR1 ENHRY and CDR2 SYGVKD come from the germline V gene. This CDR3 contains 17 residues. Trimming cost V 0 bases and J 3 bases; bases outside gene matches: 5.

The V call is TRBV7-2, the J call TRBJ2-7, with D hard to call. From germline, CDR1 is SGHTA and CDR2 FQGNSA. The germline V and J ends were trimmed by 2 bases and 2 bases, with 13 bases remaining between them. The CDR3 is 15 residues long. The CDR3: CASSLSDQEAYEQYF. In nucleotides, the CDR3 is TGTGCCAGCAGCTTATCCGATCAAGAGGCCTACGAGCAGTACTTC.

This chain joins TRBV5-6 and TRBJ2-7; no definite D call. This CDR3 region has 13 residues. V was clipped by 4 bases and J by 2 bases, with 10 bases between them. Germline V CDR1 and CDR2: SGHDT, YYEEEE. The CDR3 DNA is TGTGCCAGCAGCCCGGAATCCGCCTACGAGCAGTACTTC. Encoded protein: CASSPESAYEQYF.

This clonotype was observed at least ten times. The V and J genes are TRBV5-1 and TRBJ2-1; D remains ambiguous. CDR1 and CDR2 (germline): SGHRS, YFSETQ. Trimming removed 7 bases from V and 8 bases from J, with 13 bases in between. CDR3 size: 12 residues. The CDR3 spells CASRGDTDEQFF. CDR3 sequence (DNA): TGCGCCAGCCGAGGAGATACCGATGAGCAGTTCTTC.

The rearrangement uses TRBV3-1 and TRBJ2-7; the D gene is possibly TRBD2 (6 bases). Between the trimmed V and J ends, which lost 3 bases and 12 bases, there was a span of 24 bases. CDR1 and CDR2 (germline): LGHDT, YNNKEL (reference sequence). The CDR3 length is 15 residues. DNA for the CDR3: TGTGCCAGCAGCCAGGGCCCGGCGGGGATGGGGAGAGGGTACTTC. Its translation is CASSQGPAGMGRGYF.